These 7 T cell receptor beta chains originate from one sample sequenced in a study of vaccination and CD4 T cells after COVID-19. CD4+ T cells that had been cultured provided DNA sequenced with the Oncomine TCR Beta short-read assay. A single record per CDR3 protein comes from TCRdb applying MiXCR to the PCR reads. The sample records 15,000 to 20,000 distinct CDR3 sequences, 40% to 55% being singletons. Treatment: roughly ten-day PBMC culture with coronavirus spike peptide pools or control peptides (ViraFEST assay). Antigens for these TCRs are unknown. Sequencing used CD4+ T cells from blood, cultured in vitro. These receptors were collected from a human donor who had recovered from COVID-19.

This clonotype occurred a few times. The chain recombines TRBV27 with TRBJ1-1; 8 bases line up with TRBD1. This CDR3 is built from 14 residues. The J segment lost 1 base and the V segment lost 6 bases, leaving 4 bases of the junction unmatched. Germline lookup yields CDR1 MNHEY and CDR2 SMNVEV (reference sequence). The CDR3: CASRSGTGNTEAFF. The CDR3 DNA reads as TGTGCCAGCAGATCCGGGACAGGGAACACTGAAGCTTTCTTT.

The chain joins TRBV20-1 to TRBJ1-2; perhaps TRBD1 as D (5 bases). Germline CDR1 reads DFQATT; CDR2 reads SNEGSKA (reference sequence). CDR3 size: 12 residues. Trimming shortened V by 6 bases and J by 6 bases, and 14 bases separated the two germline ends. For the CDR3, the DNA is TGCAGTGCCCGGGGCCCTGGGAATGGCTACACCTTC. This translates into CSARGPGNGYTF.

The chain recombines TRBV20-1 with TRBJ2-7; the D is unclear. CDR3 size: 15 residues. The germline CDR1 and CDR2 sequences are DFQATT and SNEGSKA (reference sequence). The ends were cut back, 5 bases at V and 0 bases at J, with 17 bases in the middle. CDR3: CSAPIVGSSSYEQYF. The CDR3, as DNA: TGCAGTGCTCCGATCGTGGGCAGTTCCTCCTACGAGCAGTACTTC.

This chain links TRBV6-2 or TRBV6-3 with TRBJ1-5; TRBD1 might be the D (5 bases). Germline V CDR1 and CDR2: MNHEY, SVGEGT. V lost 6 bases to trimming and J lost 6 bases, with 18 bases between them. The CDR3 consists of 15 residues. Written as DNA, the CDR3 is TGTGCCAGCAGGCCTTTTGGGGGGACGGGTCAGCCCCAGCATTTT. It is translated as CASRPFGGTGQPQHF.

This sequence joins TRBV19 and TRBJ2-5; 7 bases are a match to TRBD1. V was pared by 3 bases and J by 5 bases, with 15 bases of the junction left unmatched. There are 17 residues in the CDR3. The germline V gene encodes CDR1 LNHDA and CDR2 SQIVND (reference sequence). In DNA, the CDR3 is TGTGCCAGTAGTATCGAGAGGGGGCAAACGCGGCGGGAGACCCAGTACTTC. It is translated as CASSIERGQTRRETQYF. The full variable domain, in which reference TRBV19 and TRBJ2-5 provide the parts outside the CDR3, is DGGITQSPKYLFRKEGQNVTLSCEQNLNHDAMYWYRQDPGQGLRLIYYSQIVNDFQKGDIAEGYSVSREKKESFPLTVTSAQKNPTAFYLCASSIERGQTRRETQYFGPGTRLLVL.

This rearrangement joins TRBV5-4 to TRBJ2-1; TRBD2 matches 10 bases. V shed 4 bases, J shed 8 bases, and the junction held 9 bases outside the gene matches. The CDR3 loop spans 15 amino acids. CDR1 is SGHNT and CDR2 is YYREEE in the germline V gene (reference sequence). The CDR3 bases are TGTGCCAGCAGCCCAGGGAGCGGGGGGGCCCATGAGCAGTTCTTC. It translates to CASSPGSGGAHEQFF.

This chain links TRBV6-4 with TRBJ1-4, with no clear D. Germline-derived CDR1 and CDR2 are MRHNA and SNTAGT. The CDR3 consists of 13 residues. V was pared by 4 bases and J by 7 bases, with 10 bases between. CDR3 in DNA: TGTGCCAGCAGTGTTCGGCCGTTTGAAAAACTGTTTTTT. Translated: CASSVRPFEKLFF.